This T cell receptor (beta chain) was sequenced in a study of T-cell reconstitution after alpha-beta-depleted transplantation in children. CDR3 size: 13 residues. V lost 11 bases to trimming and J lost 0 bases, with 10 bases between them. Germline V gene lookup returns CDR1 MNHNS and CDR2 SASEGT. Study-wide results and limits: The origin of high day-60 TCRbeta diversity in some patients lay in surviving recipient T cells and thymic progenitors. T-cell numbers and diversity, one year after transplant, stemmed largely from T cells that were newly produced. At around two months after transplant, the alpha-beta T cells were reportedly derived from several hundred expanded clones that came from non-depleted graft cells.

This clonotype was recorded at least ten times. Its target is unknown. Molecular barcoding with unique molecular identifiers was used for the TCRbeta library. MiXCR was run by TCRdb on the PCR reads, yielding one entry per CDR3 protein. The sample carries about 200,000 distinct CDR3 sequences, roughly 6.6% recorded once. The sequenced sample was PBMCs, obtained before TCRalphabeta/CD19-depleted stem cell transplant. This rearrangement joins TRBV6-1 to TRBJ2-2; tentative D call: TRBD1 (6 bases). The origin of this receptor is a boy aged 2 to 10 with acute lymphoblastic leukemia, due to receive a stem cell transplant. The CDR3 coding sequence is TGTGCCGCTAGGACAGCGAACACCGGGGAGCTGTTTTTT. Amino acid sequence: CAARTANTGELFF.